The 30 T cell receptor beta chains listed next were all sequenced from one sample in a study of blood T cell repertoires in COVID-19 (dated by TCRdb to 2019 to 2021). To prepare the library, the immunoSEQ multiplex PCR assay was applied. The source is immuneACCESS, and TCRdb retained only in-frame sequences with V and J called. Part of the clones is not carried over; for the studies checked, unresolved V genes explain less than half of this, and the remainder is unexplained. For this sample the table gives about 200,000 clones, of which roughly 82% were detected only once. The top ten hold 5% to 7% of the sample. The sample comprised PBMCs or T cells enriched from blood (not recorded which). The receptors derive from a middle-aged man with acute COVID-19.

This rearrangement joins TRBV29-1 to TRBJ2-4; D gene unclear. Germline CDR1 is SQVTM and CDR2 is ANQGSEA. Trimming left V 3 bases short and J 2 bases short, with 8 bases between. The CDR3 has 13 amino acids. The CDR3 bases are TGCAGCGTTGACGACTTACCCAAAAACATTCAGTACTTC. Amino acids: CSVDDLPKNIQYF. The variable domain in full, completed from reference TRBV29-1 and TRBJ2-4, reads SAVISQKPSRDICQRGTSLTIQCQVDSQVTMMFWYRQQPGQSLTLIATANQGSEATYESGFVIDKFPISRPNLTFSTLTVSNMSPEDSSIYLCSVDDLPKNIQYFGAGTRLSVL.

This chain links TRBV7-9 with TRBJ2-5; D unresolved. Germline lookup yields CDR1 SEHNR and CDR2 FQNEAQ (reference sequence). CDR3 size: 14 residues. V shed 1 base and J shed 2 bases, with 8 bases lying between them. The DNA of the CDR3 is TGTGCCAGCAGCTTAGGACTCGGTCAAGAGACCCAGTACTTC. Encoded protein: CASSLGLGQETQYF.

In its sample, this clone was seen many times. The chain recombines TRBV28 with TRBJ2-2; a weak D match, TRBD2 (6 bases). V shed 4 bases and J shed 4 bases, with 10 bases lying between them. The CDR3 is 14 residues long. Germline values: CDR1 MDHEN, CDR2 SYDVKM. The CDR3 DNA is TGTGCCAGCAGTTCGTCTAGCGTCACCGGGGAGCTGTTTTTT. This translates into CASSSSSVTGELFF.

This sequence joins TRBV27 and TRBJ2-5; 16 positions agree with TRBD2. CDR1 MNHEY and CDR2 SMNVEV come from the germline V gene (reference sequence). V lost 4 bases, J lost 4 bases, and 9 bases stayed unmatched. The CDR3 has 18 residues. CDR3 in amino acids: CASSYIGTSGRAIETQYF. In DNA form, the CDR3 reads TGTGCCAGCAGTTACATCGGGACTAGCGGGAGGGCCATAGAGACCCAGTACTTC.

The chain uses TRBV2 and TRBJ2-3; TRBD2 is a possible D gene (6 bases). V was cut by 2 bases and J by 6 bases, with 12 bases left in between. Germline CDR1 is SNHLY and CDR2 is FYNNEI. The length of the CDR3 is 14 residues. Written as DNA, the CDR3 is TGTGCCAGCAGTGAATACGAACGGGGGGATACGCAGTATTTT. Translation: CASSEYERGDTQYF.

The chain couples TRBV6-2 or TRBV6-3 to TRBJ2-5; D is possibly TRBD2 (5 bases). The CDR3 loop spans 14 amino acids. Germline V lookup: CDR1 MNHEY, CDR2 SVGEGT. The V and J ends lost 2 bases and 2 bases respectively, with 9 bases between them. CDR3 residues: CASSYGWRQETQYF. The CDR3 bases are TGTGCCAGCAGTTACGGGTGGAGGCAAGAGACCCAGTACTTC.

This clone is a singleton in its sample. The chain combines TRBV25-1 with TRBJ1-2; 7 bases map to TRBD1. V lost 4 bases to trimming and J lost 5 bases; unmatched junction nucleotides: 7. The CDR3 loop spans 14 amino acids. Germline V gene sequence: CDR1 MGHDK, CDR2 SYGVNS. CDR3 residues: CASSGWDRLYGYTF. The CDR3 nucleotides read TGTGCCAGCAGTGGATGGGACAGATTATATGGCTACACCTTC.

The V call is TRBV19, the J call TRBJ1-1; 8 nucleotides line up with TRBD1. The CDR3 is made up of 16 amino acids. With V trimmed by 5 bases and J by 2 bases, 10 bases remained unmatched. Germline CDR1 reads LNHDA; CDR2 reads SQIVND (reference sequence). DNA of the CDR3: TGTGCCAGTAGTCCCCGGCCCGGGACAGGAAACACTGAAGCTTTCTTT. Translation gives CASSPRPGTGNTEAFF.

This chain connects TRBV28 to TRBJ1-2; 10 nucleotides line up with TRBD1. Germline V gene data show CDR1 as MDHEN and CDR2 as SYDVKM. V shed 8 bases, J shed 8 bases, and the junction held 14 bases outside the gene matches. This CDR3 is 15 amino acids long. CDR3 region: CASRTPGQGTFGYTF. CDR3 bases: TGTGCCAGCCGTACTCCGGGACAGGGGACATTCGGCTACACCTTC.

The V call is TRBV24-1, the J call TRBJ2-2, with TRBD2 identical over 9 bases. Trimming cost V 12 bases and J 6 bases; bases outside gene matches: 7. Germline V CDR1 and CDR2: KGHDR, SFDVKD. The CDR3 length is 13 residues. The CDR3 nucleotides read TGTGCCGGCCAGCGGGAGGCGGCCGGGGAGCTGTTTTTT. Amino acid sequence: CAGQREAAGELFF.

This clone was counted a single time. Here the CDR3 DNA reads TGTGCCAGCAGCCTGACTAGCAGCGGCACAGATACGCAGTATTTT. Residues: CASSLTSSGTDTQYF. The V and J genes are TRBV3-1 (or the pseudogene TRBV3-2) and TRBJ2-3; 7 positions match TRBD2. The V segment lost 4 bases and the J segment 1 base; nucleotides outside the gene matches: 5. The germline gives CDR1 LGHDT, CDR2 YNNKEL (reference sequence). This CDR3 comprises 15 residues.

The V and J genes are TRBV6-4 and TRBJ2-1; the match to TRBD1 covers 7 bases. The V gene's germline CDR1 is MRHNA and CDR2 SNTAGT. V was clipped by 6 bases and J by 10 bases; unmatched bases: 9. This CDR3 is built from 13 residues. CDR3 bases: TGTGCCAGCAGCTCTGAGGGGGCGCAAGAGCAGTTCTTC. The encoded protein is CASSSEGAQEQFF.

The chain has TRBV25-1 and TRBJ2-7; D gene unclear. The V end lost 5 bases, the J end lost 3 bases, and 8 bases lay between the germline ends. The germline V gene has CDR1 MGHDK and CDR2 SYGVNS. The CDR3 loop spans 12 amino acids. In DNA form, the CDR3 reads TGTGCCAGCAGTCTAGATCTCTACGAGCAGTACTTC. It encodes CASSLDLYEQYF.

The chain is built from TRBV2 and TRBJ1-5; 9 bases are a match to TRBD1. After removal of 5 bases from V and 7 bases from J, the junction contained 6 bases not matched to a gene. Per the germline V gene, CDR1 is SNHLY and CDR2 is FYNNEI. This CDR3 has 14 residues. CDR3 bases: TGTGCCAGCAGTTCACAGGGGGCGAGGCAGCCCCAGCATTTT. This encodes CASSSQGARQPQHF. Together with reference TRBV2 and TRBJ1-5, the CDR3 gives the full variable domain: EPEVTQTPSHQVTQMGQEVILRCVPISNHLYFYWYRQILGQKVEFLVSFYNNEISEKSEIFDDQFSVERPDGSNFTLKIRSTKLEDSAMYFCASSSQGARQPQHFGDGTRLSIL.

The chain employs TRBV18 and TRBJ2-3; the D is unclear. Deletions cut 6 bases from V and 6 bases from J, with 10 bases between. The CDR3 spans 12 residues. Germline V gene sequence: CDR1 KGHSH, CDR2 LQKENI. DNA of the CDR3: TGTGCCAGCTCCCCATTCGGTGATACGCAGTATTTT. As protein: CASSPFGDTQYF.

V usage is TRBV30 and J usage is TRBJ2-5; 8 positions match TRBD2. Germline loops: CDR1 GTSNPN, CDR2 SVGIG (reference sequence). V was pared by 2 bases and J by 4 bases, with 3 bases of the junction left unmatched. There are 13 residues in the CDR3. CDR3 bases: TGTGCCTGGAGTCTAGGGACTAGAGAGACCCAGTACTTC. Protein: CAWSLGTRETQYF.

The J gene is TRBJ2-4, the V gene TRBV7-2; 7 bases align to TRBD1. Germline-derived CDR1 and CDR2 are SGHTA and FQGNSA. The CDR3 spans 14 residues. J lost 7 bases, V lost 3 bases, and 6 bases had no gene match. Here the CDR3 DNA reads TGTGCCAGCAGCTTCAGGGGGTTGGGGAACATTCAGTACTTC. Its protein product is CASSFRGLGNIQYF.

The CDR3 protein is CSVISGVPYNEQFF. CDR3 bases: TGCAGCGTTATTAGCGGAGTACCGTACAATGAGCAGTTCTTC. The chain combines TRBV29-1 with TRBJ2-1, with D perhaps TRBD2 (6 bases). V was pared by 5 bases and J by 4 bases, with 15 bases between. The CDR3 consists of 14 residues. The germline CDR1 and CDR2 sequences are SQVTM and ANQGSEA.

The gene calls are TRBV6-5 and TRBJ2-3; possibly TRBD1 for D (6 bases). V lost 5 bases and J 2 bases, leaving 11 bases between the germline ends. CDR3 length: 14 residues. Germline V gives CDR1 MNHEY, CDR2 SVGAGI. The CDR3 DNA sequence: TGTGCCAGCAGTCCAGGGGTAGCCACAGATACGCAGTATTTT. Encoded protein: CASSPGVATDTQYF.

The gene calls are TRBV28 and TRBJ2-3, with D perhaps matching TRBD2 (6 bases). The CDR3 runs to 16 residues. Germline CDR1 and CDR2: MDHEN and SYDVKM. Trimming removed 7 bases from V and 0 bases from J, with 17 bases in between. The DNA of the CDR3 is TGTGCCAGCACCCCTTTAGGCGGGACTAGCACAGATACGCAGTATTTT. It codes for CASTPLGGTSTDTQYF.

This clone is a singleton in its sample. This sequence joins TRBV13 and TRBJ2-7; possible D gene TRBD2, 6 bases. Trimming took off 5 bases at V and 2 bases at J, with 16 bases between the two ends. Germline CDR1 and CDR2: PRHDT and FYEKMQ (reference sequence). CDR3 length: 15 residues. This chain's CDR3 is CASSLTRRGPYEQYF. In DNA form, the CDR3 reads TGTGCCAGCAGCCTTACTCGGAGGGGCCCCTACGAGCAGTACTTC.

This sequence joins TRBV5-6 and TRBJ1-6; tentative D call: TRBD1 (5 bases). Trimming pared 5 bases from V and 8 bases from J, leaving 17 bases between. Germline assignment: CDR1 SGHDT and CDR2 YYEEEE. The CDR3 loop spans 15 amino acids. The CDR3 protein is CASSQQQGMDSPLHF. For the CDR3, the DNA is TGTGCCAGCAGTCAGCAGCAGGGCATGGATTCACCCCTCCACTTT.

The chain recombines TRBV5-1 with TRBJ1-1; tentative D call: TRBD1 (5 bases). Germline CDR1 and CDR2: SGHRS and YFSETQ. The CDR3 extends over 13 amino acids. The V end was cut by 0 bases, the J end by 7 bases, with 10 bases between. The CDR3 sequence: CASSLDGGIEAFF. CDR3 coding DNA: TGCGCCAGCAGCTTGGACGGGGGGATTGAAGCTTTCTTT.

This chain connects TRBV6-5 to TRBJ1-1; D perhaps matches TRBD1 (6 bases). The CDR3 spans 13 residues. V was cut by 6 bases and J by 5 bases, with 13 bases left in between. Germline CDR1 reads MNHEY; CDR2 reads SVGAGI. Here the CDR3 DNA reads TGTGCCAGCAGGGCAACAGGGAAGACTGAAGCTTTCTTT. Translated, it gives CASRATGKTEAFF.

CDR3: CASSLGGLARADTQYF. The CDR3 DNA reads as TGTGCCAGCAGTTTAGGGGGACTAGCGCGCGCAGATACGCAGTATTTT. The V gene is TRBV27, the J gene TRBJ2-3; 10 bases map to TRBD2. The germline gives CDR1 MNHEY, CDR2 SMNVEV (reference sequence). The V gene end was trimmed by 2 bases and the J gene end by 4 bases; junction bases not matched to a gene: 6. CDR3 size: 16 residues.

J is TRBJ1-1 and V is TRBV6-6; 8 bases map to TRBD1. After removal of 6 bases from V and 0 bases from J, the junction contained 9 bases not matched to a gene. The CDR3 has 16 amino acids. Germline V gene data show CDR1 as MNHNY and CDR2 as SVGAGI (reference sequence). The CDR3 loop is CASRHSRTGLNTEAFF. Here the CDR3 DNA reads TGTGCCAGCAGACATTCAAGGACAGGGTTGAACACTGAAGCTTTCTTT.

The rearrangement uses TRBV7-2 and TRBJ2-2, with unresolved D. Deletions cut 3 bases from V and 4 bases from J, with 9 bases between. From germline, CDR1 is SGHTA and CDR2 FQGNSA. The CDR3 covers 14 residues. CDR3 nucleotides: TGTGCCAGCAGCTTCAATCAGGTCACCGGGGAGCTGTTTTTT. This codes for CASSFNQVTGELFF.

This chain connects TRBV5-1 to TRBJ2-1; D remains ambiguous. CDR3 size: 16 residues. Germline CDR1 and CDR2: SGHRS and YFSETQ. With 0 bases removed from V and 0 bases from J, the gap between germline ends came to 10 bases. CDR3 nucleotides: TGCGCCAGCAGCTTGGGAGACTTGAGCTCCTACAATGAGCAGTTCTTC. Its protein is CASSLGDLSSYNEQFF.

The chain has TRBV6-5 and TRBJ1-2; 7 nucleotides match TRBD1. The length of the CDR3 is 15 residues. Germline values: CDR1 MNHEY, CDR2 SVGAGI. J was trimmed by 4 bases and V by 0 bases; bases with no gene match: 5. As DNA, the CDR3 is TGTGCCAGCAGTTACTCACCGACAGGGTCCTATGGCTACACCTTC. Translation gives CASSYSPTGSYGYTF.

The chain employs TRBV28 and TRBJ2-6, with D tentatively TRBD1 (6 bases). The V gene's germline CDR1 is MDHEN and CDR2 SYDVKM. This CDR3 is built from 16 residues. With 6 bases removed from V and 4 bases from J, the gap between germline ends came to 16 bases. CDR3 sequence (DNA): TGTGCCAGCAGACGGCCCAGGACAGACGGGGCCAACGTCCTGACTTTC. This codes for CASRRPRTDGANVLTF.